The 5 T cell receptor beta chains in this list originate from one sample, sequenced in a study of PD-L1 blockade in urothelial cancer. The method was immunoSEQ multiplex PCR; TCRdb's version includes in-frame clones alone and lacks a portion of them. This table holds some 110,000 clones, 91% found once. Specified time point: peripheral blood 6 weeks after treatment start. The sample here was PBMCs, taken around atezolizumab (anti-PD-L1) treatment. The source is a man aged 55 to 69 with urothelial cancer.

The genes are TRBV7-2 and TRBJ2-1, with D uncertain. This CDR3 has 13 residues. Trimming stripped 5 bases from V and 6 bases from J, with 11 bases between. The V gene's germline CDR1 is SGHTA and CDR2 FQGNSA. CDR3 DNA: TGTGCCAGCAGCCTAACCCTTGGCAATGAGCAGTTCTTC. Its translation is CASSLTLGNEQFF.

Details on this clone: One end of the junction varies from germline; a read error may be responsible. The CDR3 bases are TGTGCCAGTAGTATGCGACAGGGAGATCCCTGGTTC. Translating it yields CASSMRQGDPWF. The genes are TRBV19 and TRBJ1-2; 7 positions agree with TRBD1. The V gene's germline CDR1 is LNHDA and CDR2 SQIVND (reference sequence). CDR3 length: 12 residues.

The chain joins TRBV6-5 to TRBJ2-2; 12 bases match TRBD2. J was trimmed by 5 bases and V by 4 bases; bases with no gene match: 5. Germline V lookup: CDR1 MNHEY, CDR2 SVGAGI. The CDR3 runs to 16 residues. CDR3 amino acids: CASSSTGTSGTGELFF. The CDR3 DNA sequence: TGTGCCAGCAGTTCAACCGGGACTAGCGGGACCGGGGAGCTGTTTTTT.

The chain combines TRBV6-5 with TRBJ2-5, with 11 bases matching TRBD1. Near its end, the DNA agrees better with TRBJ2-7, so the J call may be wrong. Germline lookup yields CDR1 MNHEY and CDR2 SVGAGI. The CDR3 is 15 amino acids. In nucleotides, the CDR3 is TGTGCCAGCAGTAAGGGACAGGGGGTATCCTACGAGCAGTACTTC. This codes for CASSKGQGVSYEQYF.

This sequence joins TRBV10-1 and TRBJ2-1, with 9 bases lining up with TRBD1. The length of the CDR3 is 16 residues. Germline V lookup: CDR1 WNHNN, CDR2 SYGVQD (reference sequence). Trimming removed 7 bases from V and 7 bases from J; junction bases left unmatched: 14. This CDR3 reads CASNNGPGQGGNEQFF. The CDR3 DNA is TGCGCCAGCAACAATGGACCGGGACAGGGAGGGAATGAGCAGTTCTTC.